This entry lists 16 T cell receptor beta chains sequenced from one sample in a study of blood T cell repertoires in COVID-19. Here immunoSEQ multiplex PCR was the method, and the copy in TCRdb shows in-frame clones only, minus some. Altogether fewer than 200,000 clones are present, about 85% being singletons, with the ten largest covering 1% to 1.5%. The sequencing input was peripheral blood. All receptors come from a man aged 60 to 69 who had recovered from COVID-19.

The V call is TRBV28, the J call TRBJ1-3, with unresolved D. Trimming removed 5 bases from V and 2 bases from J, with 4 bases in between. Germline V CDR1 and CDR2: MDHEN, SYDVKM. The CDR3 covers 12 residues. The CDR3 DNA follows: TGTGCCAGCAGTGTAGCTGGAAACACCATATATTTT. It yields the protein CASSVAGNTIYF. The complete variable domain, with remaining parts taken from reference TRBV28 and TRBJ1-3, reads DVKVTQSSRYLVKRTGEKVFLECVQDMDHENMFWYRQDPGLGLRLIYFSYDVKMKEKGDIPEGYSVSREKKERFSLILESASTNQTSMYLCASSVAGNTIYFGEGSWLTVV.

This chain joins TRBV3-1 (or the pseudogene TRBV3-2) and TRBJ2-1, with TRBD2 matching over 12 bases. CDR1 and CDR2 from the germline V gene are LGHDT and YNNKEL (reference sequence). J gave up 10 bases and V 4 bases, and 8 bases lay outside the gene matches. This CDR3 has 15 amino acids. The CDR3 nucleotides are TGTGCCAGCAGCCGTCTAGCGGGGGGGCACGGAGAGCAGTTCTTC. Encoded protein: CASSRLAGGHGEQFF.

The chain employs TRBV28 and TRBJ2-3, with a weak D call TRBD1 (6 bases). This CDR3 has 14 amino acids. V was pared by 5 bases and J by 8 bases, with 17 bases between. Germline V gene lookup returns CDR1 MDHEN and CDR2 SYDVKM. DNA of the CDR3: TGTGCCAGCAGTCGACAGGTGGCGGCAGCTACGCAGTATTTT. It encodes CASSRQVAAATQYF.

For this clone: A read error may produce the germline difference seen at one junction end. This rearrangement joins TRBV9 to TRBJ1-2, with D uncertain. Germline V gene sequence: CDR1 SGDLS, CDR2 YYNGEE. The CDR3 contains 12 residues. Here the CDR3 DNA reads TGTGCCAGCAGCCCTTCTGAGGGCTTGTACAGCTTC. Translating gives CASSPSEGLYSF.

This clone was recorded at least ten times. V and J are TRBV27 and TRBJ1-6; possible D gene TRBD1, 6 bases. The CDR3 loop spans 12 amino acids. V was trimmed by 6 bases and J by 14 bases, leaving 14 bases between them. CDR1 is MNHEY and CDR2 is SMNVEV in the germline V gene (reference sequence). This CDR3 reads CASSSGVSALHF. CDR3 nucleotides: TGTGCCAGCAGCTCAGGGGTTTCGGCCCTCCACTTT.

CDR3 protein: CASSADTTSNTGELFF. The CDR3 region has the DNA TGTGCCAGCAGCGCAGACACCACCTCGAACACCGGGGAGCTGTTTTTT. The J gene is TRBJ2-2, the V gene TRBV9; D is ambiguous. This CDR3 region has 16 residues. The V end lost 3 bases, the J end lost 0 bases, and 12 bases lay between the germline ends. CDR1 is SGDLS, CDR2 YYNGEE, per germline.

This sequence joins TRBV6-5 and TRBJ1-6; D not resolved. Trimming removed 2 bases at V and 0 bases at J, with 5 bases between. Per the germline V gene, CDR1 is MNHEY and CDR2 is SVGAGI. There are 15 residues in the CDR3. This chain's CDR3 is CASSYSSSYNSPLHF. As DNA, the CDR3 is TGTGCCAGCAGTTACAGCTCCTCCTATAATTCACCCCTCCACTTT.

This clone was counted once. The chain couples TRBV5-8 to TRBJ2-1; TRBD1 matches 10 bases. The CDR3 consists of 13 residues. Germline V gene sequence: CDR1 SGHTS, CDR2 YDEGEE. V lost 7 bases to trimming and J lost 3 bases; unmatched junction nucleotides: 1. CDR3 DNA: TGTGCCAGCGGGACAGGGGACTACAATGAGCAGTTCTTC. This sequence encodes CASGTGDYNEQFF.

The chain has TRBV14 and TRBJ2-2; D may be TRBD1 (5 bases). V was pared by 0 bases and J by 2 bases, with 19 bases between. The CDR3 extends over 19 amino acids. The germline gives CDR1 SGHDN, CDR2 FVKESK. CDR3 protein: CASSQESPGRITNTGELFF. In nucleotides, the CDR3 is TGTGCCAGCAGCCAAGAATCCCCAGGGCGTATCACAAACACCGGGGAGCTGTTTTTT.

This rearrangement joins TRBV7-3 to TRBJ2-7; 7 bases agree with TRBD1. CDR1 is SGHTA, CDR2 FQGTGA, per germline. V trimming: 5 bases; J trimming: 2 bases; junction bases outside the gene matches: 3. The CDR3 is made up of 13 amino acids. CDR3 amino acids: CASSLGTAYEQYF. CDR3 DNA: TGTGCCAGCAGCCTGGGGACAGCCTACGAGCAGTACTTC.

The chain's CDR3 is CASSLASFSHRGYTF. The CDR3 DNA reads TGTGCCAGCAGCTTAGCCTCTTTTAGTCACCGTGGCTACACCTTC. The chain uses TRBV7-9 and TRBJ1-2; the D is unclear. CDR3 length: 15 amino acids. Germline lookup yields CDR1 SEHNR and CDR2 FQNEAQ (reference sequence). The V and J ends lost 0 bases and 7 bases respectively, with 15 bases between them.

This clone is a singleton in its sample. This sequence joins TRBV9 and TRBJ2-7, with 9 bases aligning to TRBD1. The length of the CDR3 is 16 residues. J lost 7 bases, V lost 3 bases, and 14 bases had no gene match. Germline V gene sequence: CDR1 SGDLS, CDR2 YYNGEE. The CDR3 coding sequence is TGTGCCAGCAGCGCACGAGGAGGGACAGGGTCCGAAGAGCAGTACTTC. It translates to CASSARGGTGSEEQYF.

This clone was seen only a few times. The CDR3 DNA sequence: TGTGCCAGCAGCTCTCTTCGAGGGGGGGAGCACGGCTACACCTTC. It specifies CASSSLRGGEHGYTF. V gene TRBV7-8 combines with J gene TRBJ1-2; weak D call: TRBD1 (6 bases). Looked up from germline, CDR1 is SGHVS and CDR2 is FQNEAQ. The V end was cut by 4 bases, the J end by 8 bases, with 20 bases between. CDR3 length: 15 amino acids.

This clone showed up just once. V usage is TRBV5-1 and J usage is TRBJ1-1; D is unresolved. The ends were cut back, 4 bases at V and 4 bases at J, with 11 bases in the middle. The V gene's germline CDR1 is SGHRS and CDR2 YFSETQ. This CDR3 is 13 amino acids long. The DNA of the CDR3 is TGCGCCAGCAGCCCCCTGGAGAGCACTGAAGCTTTCTTT. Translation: CASSPLESTEAFF.

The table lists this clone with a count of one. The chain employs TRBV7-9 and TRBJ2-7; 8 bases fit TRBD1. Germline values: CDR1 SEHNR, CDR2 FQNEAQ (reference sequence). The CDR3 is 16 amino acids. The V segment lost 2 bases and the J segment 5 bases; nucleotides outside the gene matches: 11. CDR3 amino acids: CASSLWSADRGDEQYF. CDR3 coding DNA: TGTGCCAGCAGCTTATGGTCCGCCGACAGGGGAGACGAGCAGTACTTC.

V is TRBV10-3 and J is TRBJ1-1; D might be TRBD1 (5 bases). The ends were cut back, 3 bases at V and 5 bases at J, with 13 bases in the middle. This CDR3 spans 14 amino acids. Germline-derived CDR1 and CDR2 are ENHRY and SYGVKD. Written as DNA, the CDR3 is TGTGCCATCAGTGAAGGGGCTATCGATACTGAAGCTTTCTTT. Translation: CAISEGAIDTEAFF.